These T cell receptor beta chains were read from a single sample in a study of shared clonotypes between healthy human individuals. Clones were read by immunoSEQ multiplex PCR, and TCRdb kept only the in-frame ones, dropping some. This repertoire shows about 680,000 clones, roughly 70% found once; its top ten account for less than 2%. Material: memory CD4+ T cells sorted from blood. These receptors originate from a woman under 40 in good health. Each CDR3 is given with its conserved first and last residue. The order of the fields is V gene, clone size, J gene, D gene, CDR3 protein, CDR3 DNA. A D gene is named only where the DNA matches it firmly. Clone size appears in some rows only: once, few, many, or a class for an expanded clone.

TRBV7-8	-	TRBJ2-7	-	CASSKQAGFTYEQYF	TGTGCCAGTAGCAAACAGGCGGGCTTCACCTACGAGCAGTACTTC
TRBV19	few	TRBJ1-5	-	CASTGGGLWQPQHF	TGTGCCAGTACCGGAGGGGGACTGTGGCAGCCCCAGCATTTT
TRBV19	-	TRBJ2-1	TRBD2	CASSPMGLANNEQFF	TGTGCCAGTAGTCCAATGGGACTAGCGAATAATGAGCAGTTCTTC
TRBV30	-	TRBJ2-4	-	CAWSVGDSKNIQYF	TGTGCCTGGAGTGTGGGGGACTCCAAAAACATTCAGTACTTC
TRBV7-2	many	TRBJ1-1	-	CASSLGGFNTEAFF	TGTGCCAGCAGCTTGGGGGGTTTCAACACTGAAGCTTTCTTT
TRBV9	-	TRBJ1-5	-	CASSVPLTAYNQPQHF	TGTGCCAGCAGCGTACCCCTGACAGCCTACAATCAGCCCCAGCATTTT
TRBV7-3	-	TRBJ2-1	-	CASSPSGFNNEQFF	TGTGCCAGCAGCCCCAGCGGGTTCAACAATGAGCAGTTCTTC
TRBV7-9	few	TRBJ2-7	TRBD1	CASSLGTGGGQYF	TGTGCCAGCAGCTTAGGGACAGGGGGCGGGCAGTACTTC
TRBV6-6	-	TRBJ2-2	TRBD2	CASSYGGREYTGELFF	TGTGCCAGCAGTTATGGCGGGAGAGAATATACCGGGGAGCTGTTTTTT
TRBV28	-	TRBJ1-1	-	CATLKAGLEAFF	TGTGCCACCCTCAAGGCGGGGCTTGAAGCTTTCTTT
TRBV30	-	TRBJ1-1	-	CAWSGGMGEAFF	TGTGCCTGGAGTGGGGGGATGGGTGAAGCTTTCTTT
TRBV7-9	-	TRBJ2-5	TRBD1	CASSSGQVDETQYF	TGTGCCAGCAGCTCCGGACAGGTGGACGAGACCCAGTACTTC
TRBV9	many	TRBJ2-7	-	CASSEGFGGRSYEQYF	TGTGCCAGCAGCGAGGGGTTTGGCGGCCGCTCCTACGAGCAGTACTTC
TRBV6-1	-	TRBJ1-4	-	CASRPRPNEKLFF	TGTGCCAGCAGGCCAAGGCCCAATGAAAAACTGTTTTTT
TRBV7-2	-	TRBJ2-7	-	CASSSAGDSTGYEQYF	TGTGCCAGCAGCTCCGCGGGGGACTCCACAGGGTACGAGCAGTACTTC
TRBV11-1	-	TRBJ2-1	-	CASSSGTRYNEQFF	TGTGCCAGCAGCTCCGGGACCCGGTACAATGAGCAGTTCTTC
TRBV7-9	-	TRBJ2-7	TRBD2	CASSPSPSAGVYEQYF	TGTGCCAGCAGCCCCTCCCCTTCGGCGGGAGTCTACGAGCAGTACTTC
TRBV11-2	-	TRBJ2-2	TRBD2	CASSTRTSGTGELFF	TGTGCCAGCAGCACCCGGACTAGCGGCACCGGGGAGCTGTTTTTT
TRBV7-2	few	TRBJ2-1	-	CASSFSTFGIDEQFF	TGTGCCAGCAGCTTTTCTACTTTTGGGATTGATGAGCAGTTCTTC
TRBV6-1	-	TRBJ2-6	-	CASSEGGSGANVLTF	TGTGCCAGCAGTGAAGGGGGCTCTGGGGCCAACGTCCTGACTTTC
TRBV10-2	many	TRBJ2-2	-	CASSDQGPIGELFF	TGCGCCAGCAGTGATCAGGGTCCAATTGGGGAGCTGTTTTTT
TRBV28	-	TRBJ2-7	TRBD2	CASSFGLAGGPEQYF	TGTGCCAGCAGTTTTGGCCTAGCGGGAGGTCCCGAGCAGTACTTC
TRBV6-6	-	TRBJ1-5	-	CASSNSDSNQPQHF	TGTGCCAGCAGTAACAGTGATAGCAATCAGCCCCAGCATTTT
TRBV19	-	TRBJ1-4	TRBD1	CASNLAGQSFPLFF	TGTGCCAGTAATCTTGCGGGACAGTCCTTCCCACTGTTTTTT
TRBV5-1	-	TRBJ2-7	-	CASSLMLSGEPPYEQYF	TGCGCCAGCAGCTTGATGCTTAGCGGAGAACCACCCTACGAGCAGTACTTC
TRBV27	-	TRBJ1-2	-	CASSPQTPRTVSYTF	TGTGCCAGCAGTCCTCAAACCCCAAGGACAGTAAGCTACACCTTC
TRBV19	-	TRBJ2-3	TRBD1	CASTKTGTDTQYF	TGTGCCAGTACTAAGACAGGGACAGATACGCAGTATTTT
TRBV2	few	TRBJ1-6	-	CASSVEGTGNSPLHF	TGTGCCAGCAGTGTTGAGGGGACGGGTAATTCACCCCTCCACTTT
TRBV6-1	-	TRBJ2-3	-	CASRLTGFTDTQYF	TGTGCCAGCAGGCTCACAGGGTTCACAGATACGCAGTATTTT
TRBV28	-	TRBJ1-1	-	CASSRLLNTEAFF	TGTGCCAGCAGCCGGTTACTTAACACTGAAGCTTTCTTT
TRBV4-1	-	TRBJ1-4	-	CASRISGTGNEKLFF	TGCGCCAGCAGGATCTCCGGGACGGGCAATGAAAAACTGTTTTTT
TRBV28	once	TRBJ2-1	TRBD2	CASISGASGHYNEQFF	TGTGCCAGCATCTCGGGGGCTAGCGGGCATTACAATGAGCAGTTCTTC
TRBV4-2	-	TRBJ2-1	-	CASSQDPGGSSYNEQFF	TGTGCCAGCAGCCAAGATCCGGGCGGTAGCTCCTACAATGAGCAGTTCTTC
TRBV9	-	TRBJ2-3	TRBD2	CASSASTLPGGDTQYF	TGTGCCAGCAGCGCCTCAACTCTGCCGGGGGGGGATACGCAGTATTTT
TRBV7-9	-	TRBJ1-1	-	CASSREVGNTEAFF	TGTGCCAGCAGCAGAGAGGTGGGCAACACTGAAGCTTTCTTT
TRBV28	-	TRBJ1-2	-	CASSRGEVYGYTF	TGTGCCAGCAGTAGGGGGGAGGTCTATGGCTACACCTTC
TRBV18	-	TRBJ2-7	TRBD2	CASSPPTGGRGEQYF	TGTGCCAGCTCACCCCCGACTGGCGGGAGAGGCGAGCAGTACTTC
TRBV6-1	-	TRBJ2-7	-	CASSDTVAYEQYF	TGTGCCAGCAGTGATACCGTCGCCTACGAGCAGTACTTC
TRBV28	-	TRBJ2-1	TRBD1	CASSSSDRVRLWDEQFF	TGTGCCAGCAGTTCGTCGGACAGGGTGAGACTCTGGGATGAGCAGTTCTTC
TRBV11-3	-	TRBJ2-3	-	CASSYRGEGDTQYF	TGTGCCAGCAGCTACCGCGGAGAGGGCGATACGCAGTATTTT
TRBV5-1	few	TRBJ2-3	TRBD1	CASSLAQGVGTDTQYF	TGCGCCAGCAGCTTGGCTCAGGGGGTGGGCACAGATACGCAGTATTTT
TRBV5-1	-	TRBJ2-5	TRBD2	CASSREGSGPQETQYF	TGCGCCAGCAGCCGGGAAGGTAGCGGGCCGCAAGAGACCCAGTACTTC
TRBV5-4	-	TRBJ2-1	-	CASRLLNEQFF	TGTGCCAGCAGACTACTCAATGAGCAGTTCTTC
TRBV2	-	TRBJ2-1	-	CASRRQGNNEQFF	TGTGCCAGCAGGAGACAAGGAAACAATGAGCAGTTCTTC
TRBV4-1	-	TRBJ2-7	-	CASSQVWSGEQYF	TGCGCCAGCAGCCAAGTTTGGAGTGGCGAGCAGTACTTC
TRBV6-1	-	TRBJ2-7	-	CASSGSYEQYF	TGTGCCAGCAGTGGGTCCTACGAGCAGTACTTC
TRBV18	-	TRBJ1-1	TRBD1	CASSFDPGQGQTEAFF	TGTGCCAGCTCCTTCGACCCTGGACAGGGGCAGACTGAAGCTTTCTTT
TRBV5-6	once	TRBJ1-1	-	CASSLLGGRNTEAFF	TGTGCCAGCAGCTTGTTGGGGGGGAGGAACACTGAAGCTTTCTTT
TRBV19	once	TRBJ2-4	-	CASSTGQTKNIQYF	TGTGCCAGTAGTACTGGACAGACTAAAAACATTCAGTACTTC
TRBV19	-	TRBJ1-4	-	CASSTQLGRGEKLFF	TGTGCCAGTAGTACCCAGCTTGGGCGGGGTGAAAAACTGTTTTTT
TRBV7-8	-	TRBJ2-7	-	CASSSGWDQSSEQYF	TGTGCCAGCAGCTCGGGGTGGGACCAAAGCAGCGAGCAGTACTTC
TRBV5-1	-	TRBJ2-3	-	CASSPGNSLPDTQYF	TGCGCCAGCAGCCCAGGGAATAGCTTGCCAGATACGCAGTATTTT
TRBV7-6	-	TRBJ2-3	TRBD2	CASSLESGRTTDTQYF	TGTGCCAGCAGCTTAGAGAGCGGGAGGACCACAGATACGCAGTATTTT
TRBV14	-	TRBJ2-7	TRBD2	CASSLRLAGGRIYEQYF	TGTGCCAGCAGCCTCCGACTAGCGGGAGGTAGAATCTACGAGCAGTACTTC
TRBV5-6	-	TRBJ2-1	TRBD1	CASRRDRVVDEQFF	TGTGCCAGCAGACGGGACAGGGTGGTAGATGAGCAGTTCTTC
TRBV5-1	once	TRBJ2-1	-	CASSFGQSSYNEQFF	TGCGCCAGCAGCTTTGGACAGAGCTCCTACAATGAGCAGTTCTTC
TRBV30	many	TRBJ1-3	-	CAWKPGAGQGNTIYF	TGTGCCTGGAAGCCCGGGGCCGGTCAGGGAAACACCATATATTTT